The 26 T cell receptor beta chains presented below share a single source sample, sequenced in a study of blood T cell repertoires in COVID-19. Method: immunoSEQ multiplex PCR; TCRdb's copy keeps in-frame clones and lacks some. This sample yields 300,000 or so clones, of which roughly nine tenths are seen a single time; about 2.4% belongs to the top ten. Sequencing was done on a sample of PBMCs or T cells enriched from blood (not recorded which). Source of these receptors: a man between 60 and 70 years old who had recovered from COVID-19.

The chain recombines TRBV13 with TRBJ1-1; D not resolved. The CDR3 has 14 residues. CDR1 PRHDT and CDR2 FYEKMQ come from the germline V gene (reference sequence). Trimming removed 1 base at V and 7 bases at J, with 13 bases between. CDR3 sequence: CASSLAGNRGEAFF. Here the CDR3 DNA reads TGTGCCAGCAGCTTAGCCGGGAATAGAGGTGAAGCTTTCTTT.

The rearrangement links TRBV18 to TRBJ1-2, with D unresolved. This CDR3 has 13 amino acids. Germline V gene sequence: CDR1 KGHSH, CDR2 LQKENI. V lost 6 bases to trimming and J lost 6 bases, with 14 bases between them. In DNA form, the CDR3 reads TGTGCCAGCTCCACGGTTGAGGGCGATGGCTACACCTTC. Translated, it gives CASSTVEGDGYTF.

The rearrangement links TRBV5-1 to TRBJ2-3; 10 nucleotides agree with TRBD1. J was trimmed by 1 base and V by 0 bases; bases with no gene match: 5. The germline V gene encodes CDR1 SGHRS and CDR2 YFSETQ. CDR3 size: 17 residues. CDR3 protein: CASSLGGQGGGTDTQYF. In DNA form, the CDR3 reads TGCGCCAGCAGCTTGGGAGGACAGGGGGGAGGCACAGATACGCAGTATTTT.

The rearrangement links TRBV30 to TRBJ2-2; 7 bases line up with TRBD1. CDR1 is GTSNPN, CDR2 SVGIG, per germline (reference sequence). This CDR3 has 15 residues. Trimming removed 3 bases from V and 7 bases from J; junction bases left unmatched: 11. The CDR3 reads CAWRGLDREVGELFF. CDR3 nucleotides: TGTGCCTGGAGGGGGCTAGACAGGGAAGTCGGGGAGCTGTTTTTT.

The gene calls are TRBV7-9 and TRBJ2-2; tentatively, D is TRBD2 (6 bases). Between the trimmed V and J ends, which lost 7 bases and 4 bases, there was a span of 13 bases. The CDR3 loop spans 14 amino acids. Germline V gene data show CDR1 as SEHNR and CDR2 as FQNEAQ (reference sequence). CDR3 residues: CASIPGSGTGELFF. The CDR3 nucleotides read TGTGCCAGCATTCCCGGGAGTGGCACCGGGGAGCTGTTTTTT.

The chain links TRBV9 to TRBJ2-3; D is perhaps TRBD1 (5 bases). CDR1 and CDR2 from the germline V gene are SGDLS and YYNGEE. Trimming left V 3 bases short and J 0 bases short, with 14 bases between. The CDR3 runs 16 residues. The CDR3 protein is CASSGAQATSTDTQYF. The CDR3, as DNA: TGTGCCAGCAGCGGAGCACAGGCCACCAGCACAGATACGCAGTATTTT.

This rearrangement joins TRBV18 to TRBJ2-1, with D possibly matching TRBD2 (5 bases). Germline V gene lookup returns CDR1 KGHSH and CDR2 LQKENI. The CDR3 has 15 residues. V lost 1 base to trimming and J lost 3 bases, with 10 bases between them. CDR3 residues: CASSPRTRYYNEQFF. CDR3 nucleotide sequence: TGTGCCAGCTCACCACGTACTAGGTACTACAATGAGCAGTTCTTC.

This clone appeared a few times. The chain is built from TRBV15 and TRBJ1-1; 10 bases are shared with TRBD1. CDR3 size: 24 residues. V shed 8 bases, J shed 0 bases, and the junction held 33 bases outside the gene matches. Germline CDR1 is LNHNV and CDR2 is YYDKDF (reference sequence). The CDR3 DNA reads as TGTGCCACCCGGATAGATCGGGCGGCCATACACTTAACCGGGACAGGGGAAATGAACACTGAAGCTTTCTTT. It encodes CATRIDRAAIHLTGTGEMNTEAFF.

The chain employs TRBV6-5 and TRBJ2-1; possible D gene TRBD1, 5 bases. The CDR3 covers 12 residues. V lost 4 bases and J 8 bases, leaving 9 bases between the germline ends. CDR1 is MNHEY, CDR2 SVGAGI, per germline. CDR3 DNA sequence: TGTGCCAGCAGTTTCCAGGGCTATGAGCAGTTCTTC. Translation gives CASSFQGYEQFF.

CDR3 bases: TGTGCCAGCAAAGGGACAGGGGTAAATTCACCCCTCCACTTT. This gives the protein CASKGTGVNSPLHF. The chain uses TRBV6-5 and TRBJ1-6; 10 bases are shared with TRBD1. The CDR3 runs to 14 residues. Germline V lookup: CDR1 MNHEY, CDR2 SVGAGI. V dropped 7 bases and J dropped 7; count of bases not matched to a gene: 4.

This rearrangement joins TRBV9 to TRBJ1-6; 7 nucleotides align to TRBD1. Per germline, CDR1 SGDLS and CDR2 YYNGEE. After removal of 4 bases from V and 6 bases from J, the junction contained 7 bases not matched to a gene. CDR3 size: 15 residues. The CDR3 region is CASSLLGQINSPLHF. CDR3 sequence (DNA): TGTGCCAGCAGCCTCCTGGGACAGATTAATTCACCCCTCCACTTT.

The V gene is TRBV7-2, the J gene TRBJ2-5; weak D call: TRBD2 (6 bases). In germline, CDR1 is SGHTA, CDR2 FQGNSA. Trimming took 5 bases from V and 2 from J, leaving 12 bases between them. CDR3 length: 14 residues. This CDR3 is CASSVGGAQETQYF. For the CDR3, the DNA is TGTGCCAGCAGCGTGGGGGGAGCGCAAGAGACCCAGTACTTC.

This clone was observed a handful of times. J is TRBJ2-3 and V is TRBV7-2; a weak D match, TRBD2 (6 bases). The germline V and J ends were trimmed by 1 base and 4 bases, with 12 bases remaining between them. The CDR3 is 15 amino acids. Germline V gene data show CDR1 as SGHTA and CDR2 as FQGNSA. CDR3 nucleotide sequence: TGTGCCAGCAGCTTAGGATCGACTAGGGCAGATACGCAGTATTTT. Translating it yields CASSLGSTRADTQYF.

The rearrangement joins TRBV7-6 to TRBJ2-7; tentatively, D is TRBD1 (6 bases). V was shortened by 3 bases and J by 0 bases, with 12 bases between the two germline ends. In germline, CDR1 is SGHVS, CDR2 FNYEAQ. This CDR3 spans 15 amino acids. The CDR3 DNA follows: TGTGCCAGCAGCTTCAATTCAGGGGACTCCTACGAGCAGTACTTC. Its protein product is CASSFNSGDSYEQYF.

The chain joins TRBV6-6 to TRBJ1-6, with a possible D match to TRBD1 (6 bases). The CDR3 extends over 14 amino acids. Germline V lookup: CDR1 MNHNY, CDR2 SVGAGI (reference sequence). With 7 bases removed from V and 7 bases from J, the gap between germline ends came to 14 bases. CDR3 sequence: CASIEQGPNSPLHF. Here the CDR3 DNA reads TGTGCCAGCATTGAACAGGGCCCCAATTCACCCCTCCACTTT.

The V gene is TRBV5-4, the J gene TRBJ2-5; D is possibly TRBD1 (6 bases). V lost 5 bases and J lost 0, with 14 bases in between. The CDR3 spans 15 residues. From germline, CDR1 is SGHNT and CDR2 YYREEE (reference sequence). As DNA, the CDR3 is TGTGCCAGCAGTCCCGGGACACCCGACCAAGAGACCCAGTACTTC. Residues: CASSPGTPDQETQYF.

This chain links TRBV24-1 with TRBJ2-7; possible D gene TRBD2, 6 bases. The CDR3 contains 15 residues. Between the trimmed V and J ends, which lost 2 bases and 2 bases, there was a span of 12 bases. Germline CDR1 and CDR2: KGHDR and SFDVKD. The CDR3 DNA is TGTGCCACCAGTGATTCTAGGACTACAACCTACGAGCAGTACTTC. It codes for CATSDSRTTTYEQYF.

The chain is built from TRBV6-5 and TRBJ1-5; D not resolved. V lost 2 bases, J lost 4 bases, and 9 bases lay in between. CDR1 and CDR2 (germline): MNHEY, SVGAGI. The CDR3 is 14 amino acids. CDR3 loop: CASSYRGKNQPQHF. The CDR3 nucleotides read TGTGCCAGCAGTTACCGGGGTAAAAATCAGCCCCAGCATTTT.

J is TRBJ2-7 and V is TRBV9, with a weak D call TRBD2 (5 bases). Looked up from germline, CDR1 is SGDLS and CDR2 is YYNGEE. V dropped 0 bases and J dropped 0 bases, with 16 bases sitting between them. CDR3 length: 17 residues. The CDR3 region is CASSVGHSLGSSYEQYF. For the CDR3, the DNA is TGTGCCAGCAGCGTAGGTCACAGTCTGGGGAGCTCCTACGAGCAGTACTTC.

In this sample, this clone turned up once. The rearrangement joins TRBV28 to TRBJ2-7, with 7 bases lining up with TRBD1. Trimming took 10 bases from V and 2 from J; bases not matched to a gene: 5. Germline V gene lookup returns CDR1 MDHEN and CDR2 SYDVKM. There are 12 residues in the CDR3. The DNA for the CDR3 is TGTGCCACTACAGGGGTTACCTACGAGCAGTACTTC. It translates to CATTGVTYEQYF.

This chain connects TRBV6-5 to TRBJ2-1, with TRBD2 identical over 14 bases. The CDR3 totals 15 residues. Losses at the gene ends were 4 bases for V and 6 bases for J; bases not matched to a gene: 2. Germline CDR1 is MNHEY and CDR2 is SVGAGI. The CDR3 DNA reads as TGTGCCAGCAGTTGGGGACTAGCGGGGGCCAATGAGCAGTTCTTC. Translated, it gives CASSWGLAGANEQFF.

The chain employs TRBV13 and TRBJ1-1; D gene ambiguous. The CDR3 covers 14 residues. With 3 bases removed from V and 8 bases from J, the gap between germline ends came to 16 bases. The germline CDR1 and CDR2 sequences are PRHDT and FYEKMQ (reference sequence). This chain's CDR3 is CASSFARRPSEAFF. CDR3 sequence (DNA): TGTGCCAGCAGCTTTGCCAGGAGGCCCTCGGAAGCTTTCTTT.

The gene calls are TRBV5-5 and TRBJ2-3; D is unresolved. Trimming took off 0 bases at V and 3 bases at J, with 8 bases between the two ends. The CDR3 is made up of 14 amino acids. The germline gives CDR1 SGHKS, CDR2 YYEKEE (reference sequence). The CDR3 region has the DNA TGTGCCAGCAGCTTGGGTGCAGCGACAGATACGCAGTATTTT. Its translation: CASSLGAATDTQYF. Based on the CDR3 plus reference TRBV5-5 and TRBJ2-3, the full variable domain is DAGVTQSPTHLIKTRGQQVTLRCSPISGHKSVSWYQQVLGQGPQFIFQYYEKEERGRGNFPDRFSARQFPNYSSELNVNALLLGDSALYLCASSLGAATDTQYFGPGTRLTVL.

V is TRBV12-3 or TRBV12-4 and J is TRBJ2-3; no clear D gene. The CDR3 is made up of 13 amino acids. The V gene lost 3 bases and the J gene lost 1 base, with 5 bases spanning the gap. CDR3 protein: CASSFQGTDTQYF. For the CDR3, the DNA is TGTGCCAGCAGTTTTCAGGGCACAGATACGCAGTATTTT.

The V and J genes are TRBV4-1 and TRBJ1-4; D might be TRBD1 (5 bases). V gave up 2 bases and J gave up 0 bases, with 13 bases separating them. This CDR3 has 17 amino acids. Germline-derived CDR1 and CDR2 are MGHRA and YSYEKL. CDR3 protein: CASSQIRGGTTNEKLFF. The DNA of the CDR3 is TGCGCCAGCAGCCAAATCCGGGGGGGGACAACTAATGAAAAACTGTTTTTT.

This chain joins TRBV11-3 and TRBJ1-2; TRBD1 aligns across 12 bases. Trimming cost V 5 bases and J 4 bases; bases outside gene matches: 5. There are 15 residues in the CDR3. The V gene's germline CDR1 is SGHNT and CDR2 YENEEA. The CDR3 sequence is CASSAGTGGGYGYTF. For the CDR3, the DNA is TGTGCCAGCAGCGCCGGGACAGGGGGCGGCTATGGCTACACCTTC.